Following are 22 T cell receptor beta chains from one sample sequenced in a study of read filtering for tumor transcriptome and immune sequencing. Molecular barcoded adaptors covering alpha/delta and beta/gamma chains were used on approximately 400 ng RNA. TCRdb re-called the reads with MiXCR, one entry per CDR3 protein. The data hold around 50,000 distinct CDR3 sequences, with about 12% observed a single time. The sequencing input was a population of CD138-negative cells sorted from bone marrow. The receptors here all came from a donor over 35 with multiple myeloma.

This clonotype showed up many times. The genes are TRBV13 and TRBJ2-5, with D possibly being TRBD1 (6 bases). This CDR3 comprises 13 residues. V was pared by 4 bases and J by 5 bases, with 11 bases between. Germline loops: CDR1 PRHDT, CDR2 FYEKMQ (reference sequence). The CDR3 sequence is CASSSNRVETQYF. The CDR3 DNA reads as TGTGCCAGCAGCTCAAACAGGGTTGAGACCCAGTACTTC.

This clonotype was recorded at least ten times. The chain joins TRBV7-2 to TRBJ2-4; TRBD1 matches 7 bases. The CDR3 length is 15 residues. Germline V lookup: CDR1 SGHTA, CDR2 FQGNSA. V gave up 5 bases and J gave up 6 bases; unmatched junction bases: 10. CDR3 amino acids: CASSPTTGAGNIQYF. CDR3 DNA sequence: TGTGCCAGCAGCCCCACCACAGGGGCCGGAAACATTCAGTACTTC.

This clonotype has a count of ten or more. The chain uses TRBV5-1 and TRBJ1-6; D is uncertain. V shed 0 bases and J shed 10 bases, with 14 bases lying between them. Per the germline V gene, CDR1 is SGHRS and CDR2 is YFSETQ. This CDR3 contains 15 residues. The CDR3 DNA follows: TGCGCCAGCAGCTTGGGACCCCGGTCAACATCACCCCTCCACTTT. It translates to CASSLGPRSTSPLHF. Variable domain in full (rest from reference TRBV5-1 and TRBJ1-6): KAGVTQTPRYLIKTRGQQVTLSCSPISGHRSVSWYQQTPGQGLQFLFEYFSETQRNKGNFPGRFSGRQFSNSRSEMNVSTLELGDSALYLCASSLGPRSTSPLHFGNGTRLTVT.

The chain recombines TRBV7-8 with TRBJ2-1; 8 bases are shared with TRBD1. The germline V gene has CDR1 SGHVS and CDR2 FQNEAQ. This CDR3 comprises 13 residues. Losses at the gene ends were 5 bases for V and 11 bases for J; bases not matched to a gene: 8. The CDR3 region is CASSPLDRVKQFF. In nucleotides, the CDR3 is TGTGCCAGCAGCCCCCTGGACAGGGTGAAGCAGTTCTTC. Looking up the rest from reference TRBV7-8 and TRBJ2-1 gives the full variable domain: GAGVSQSPRYKVAKRGQDVALRCDPISGHVSLFWYQQALGQGPEFLTYFQNEAQLDKSGLPSDRFFAERPEGSVSTLKIQRTQQEDSAVYLCASSPLDRVKQFFGPGTRLTVL.

The sample holds many counts of this clonotype. V and J are TRBV20-1 and TRBJ2-1, with D unresolved. Germline CDR1 is DFQATT and CDR2 is SNEGSKA (reference sequence). This CDR3 region has 13 residues. The V end was cut by 4 bases, the J end by 5 bases, with 12 bases between. The CDR3 protein is CSATGRSDNEQFF. DNA for the CDR3: TGCAGTGCTACAGGACGGAGTGACAATGAGCAGTTCTTC.

Only a few counts were recorded for this clonotype. Possible read error: a much larger clone is one base away. The rearrangement uses TRBV29-1 and TRBJ2-1, with a weak D call TRBD2 (6 bases). The CDR3 runs to 13 residues. Germline V gene sequence: CDR1 SQVTM, CDR2 ANQGSEA. CDR3 DNA sequence: TGCAGCGTGAAGAAGGAGGGTTCCAATGAGCGGTTCTTC. Encoded protein: CSVKKEGSNERFF.

In its sample, this clonotype was seen many times. The V gene is TRBV12-3 or TRBV12-4, the J gene TRBJ1-1; perhaps TRBD1 as D (6 bases). The CDR3 contains 14 residues. V dropped 6 bases and J dropped 4 bases, with 15 bases sitting between them. In DNA form, the CDR3 reads TGTGCCAGCAGCCCAGGGACACATAGCACTGAAGCTTTCTTT. Translating gives CASSPGTHSTEAFF.

This clonotype was counted at least ten times. The gene calls are TRBV9 and TRBJ2-3; possibly TRBD1 for D (6 bases). V lost 5 bases to trimming and J lost 6 bases, with 13 bases between them. CDR3 length: 13 amino acids. CDR1 SGDLS and CDR2 YYNGEE come from the germline V gene. CDR3 nucleotides: TGTGCCAGCAGTCTACAGGGTTTGGATACGCAGTATTTT. Translated: CASSLQGLDTQYF.

In this sample, this clonotype turned up many times. This sequence joins TRBV7-9 and TRBJ2-1; no clear D. Germline V CDR1 and CDR2: SEHNR, FQNEAQ (reference sequence). The V end lost 1 base, the J end lost 7 bases, and 8 bases lay between the germline ends. The CDR3 is 13 residues long. The CDR3 DNA reads TGTGCCAGCAGCTTAGTTCTGGGAAATGAGCAGTTCTTC. The encoded protein is CASSLVLGNEQFF.

In its sample, this clonotype was seen many times. The rearrangement joins TRBV4-2 to TRBJ1-4, with D perhaps TRBD1 (6 bases). CDR1 is LGHNA and CDR2 is YNFKEQ in the germline V gene. The CDR3 extends over 17 amino acids. V lost 3 bases and J 0 bases, leaving 14 bases between the germline ends. The CDR3 bases are TGTGCCAGCAGCCAGGGGGGCCAGGGAACAACTAATGAAAAACTGTTTTTT. Encoded protein: CASSQGGQGTTNEKLFF.

This clonotype was detected ten times or more. J is TRBJ2-3 and V is TRBV5-1; D might be TRBD1 (5 bases). V was shortened by 0 bases and J by 1 base, with 12 bases between the two germline ends. The CDR3 length is 16 residues. Germline-derived CDR1 and CDR2 are SGHRS and YFSETQ. The CDR3 sequence: CASSLESRVGTDTQYF. The CDR3 DNA sequence: TGCGCCAGCAGCTTGGAGTCCAGGGTAGGCACAGATACGCAGTATTTT.

This clonotype occurred a few times. This rearrangement joins TRBV7-3 to TRBJ2-2, with 8 positions matching TRBD1. CDR1 is SGHTA, CDR2 FQGTGA, per germline. Trimming removed 1 base from V and 1 base from J; junction bases left unmatched: 8. CDR3 length equals 18 residues. The CDR3 coding sequence is TGTGCCAGCAGCTTAAAGAGGCAGGGGGCTTTGAACACCGGGGAGCTGTTTTTT. Amino acid sequence: CASSLKRQGALNTGELFF.

The chain combines TRBV24-1 with TRBJ2-2; D gene ambiguous. Per germline, CDR1 KGHDR and CDR2 SFDVKD. Trimming cost V 0 bases and J 6 bases, with 4 bases left between them. This CDR3 contains 13 residues. CDR3 sequence: CATSDLVAGELFF. The CDR3 nucleotides are TGTGCCACCAGTGATTTGGTGGCCGGGGAGCTGTTTTTT.

V gene TRBV10-3 combines with J gene TRBJ2-7, with D unresolved. This CDR3 spans 13 amino acids. Germline V gene lookup returns CDR1 ENHRY and CDR2 SYGVKD. Trimming pared 1 base from V and 9 bases from J, leaving 13 bases between. This CDR3 is CAISELESSTQYF. CDR3 coding DNA: TGTGCCATCAGTGAGTTGGAGTCTTCTACGCAGTACTTC.

This clonotype has only a few counts. This sequence joins TRBV9 and TRBJ2-7, with unresolved D. V lost 0 bases to trimming and J lost 2 bases, with 6 bases between them. Per germline, CDR1 SGDLS and CDR2 YYNGEE. The CDR3 length is 13 residues. The CDR3 reads CASSVDTTYEQYF. CDR3 in DNA: TGTGCCAGCAGCGTAGACACCACCTACGAGCAGTACTTC.

Of note for this clonotype: Possible read error: a much larger clone is one base away. This sequence joins TRBV5-1 and TRBJ1-5; D not resolved. The length of the CDR3 is 13 residues. Germline V lookup: CDR1 SGHRS, CDR2 YFSETQ. Trimming left V 4 bases short and J 6 bases short, with 11 bases between. The CDR3 here is CASSLNPGQPQHF. Here the CDR3 DNA reads TGCGCCAGCAGCCTAAACCCGGGTCAGCCCCAGCATTTT.

This chain connects TRBV6-1 to TRBJ2-5; unclear D gene. Trimming shortened V by 3 bases and J by 5 bases, and 13 bases separated the two germline ends. The V gene's germline CDR1 is MNHNS and CDR2 SASEGT. The length of the CDR3 is 14 residues. CDR3 protein: CASSDGGSVETQYF. CDR3 bases: TGTGCCAGCAGTGACGGCGGTTCGGTGGAGACCCAGTACTTC.

This clonotype was found many times. V and J are TRBV29-1 and TRBJ2-1; D is perhaps TRBD2 (5 bases). The CDR3 totals 13 residues. Germline lookup yields CDR1 SQVTM and CDR2 ANQGSEA. Trimming shortened V by 7 bases and J by 0 bases, and 10 bases separated the two germline ends. In DNA form, the CDR3 reads TGCAGCGCCCCGGGAACCTCCTACAATGAGCAGTTCTTC. Translating gives CSAPGTSYNEQFF.

This chain uses TRBV28 with TRBJ1-5, with 8 bases fitting TRBD1. CDR3 length: 16 amino acids. Germline-derived CDR1 and CDR2 are MDHEN and SYDVKM. V gave up 4 bases and J gave up 1 base; unmatched junction bases: 6. DNA of the CDR3: TGTGCCAGCAGTTCAGGACAGGGCGGGAGCAATCAGCCCCAGCATTTT. It yields the protein CASSSGQGGSNQPQHF.

This clonotype has a handful of counts. A much larger clonotype is one base distant, so this may be a read error. Written as DNA, the CDR3 is TGTGCCAGCAATTCACTCCGTCAGGATGGCTATACCTTC. As protein: CASNSLRQDGYTF. This chain links TRBV12-3 or TRBV12-4 with TRBJ1-2; D gene uncertain. There are 13 residues in the CDR3.

In this sample, this clonotype turned up many times. This sequence joins TRBV3-1 and TRBJ2-7, with 9 bases that match TRBD2. V lost 1 base, J lost 2 bases, and 0 bases stayed unmatched. Germline CDR1 and CDR2: LGHDT and YNNKEL (reference sequence). The CDR3 totals 14 residues. Here the CDR3 DNA reads TGTGCCAGCAGCCAAGGGACTAGCGCCTACGAGCAGTACTTC. Translated: CASSQGTSAYEQYF.

Turning to this clonotype: Just one base apart from a much larger clone, this may be a read error. The chain combines TRBV7-9 with TRBJ2-3; 9 bases line up with TRBD2. The CDR3 spans 15 residues. Germline V gives CDR1 SEHNR, CDR2 FQNEAQ (reference sequence). With 7 bases clipped from V and 4 bases from J, the junction kept 9 bases outside the gene matches. The CDR3 DNA is TGTGCCAGCAACGAGCGGGGGGCCCCCGCAGATACGCAGTATTTT. Translated, it gives CASNERGAPADTQYF.